What follows are 20 T cell receptor beta chains derived from one specimen sequenced in a study of technical replicates of blood from several donors (dated by TCRdb to 2017 to 2019). To prepare the library, the immunoSEQ multiplex PCR assay was applied. Entries here come from immuneACCESS through TCRdb and include only in-frame sequences with V and J called. Some clones fail to appear in such tables; in the studies checked, an unresolved V gene covers under half of the shortfall, and the cause of the remainder is unknown. The table for this sample lists roughly 62,000 clones; 90% to 95% of them were counted only once. Under 5% of the sample comes from the top ten. Material: PBMCs. The receptors were sampled from a human donor in good health. Some clones in this sample may be carry-over from other donors' samples.

The chain employs TRBV30 and TRBJ2-1, with 10 bases lining up with TRBD2. Germline V CDR1 and CDR2: GTSNPN, SVGIG (reference sequence). This CDR3 has 12 amino acids. After removal of 3 bases from V and 12 bases from J, the junction contained 5 bases not matched to a gene. In DNA, the CDR3 is TGTGCCTGGAGACTAGCGGGAATTCGGCAGTTCTTC. The encoded protein is CAWRLAGIRQFF.

This sequence joins TRBV19 and TRBJ2-1; a possible D gene is TRBD1 (6 bases). The germline V gene has CDR1 LNHDA and CDR2 SQIVND (reference sequence). The CDR3 is made up of 16 amino acids. Trimming removed 0 bases from V and 6 bases from J, with 15 bases in between. Written as DNA, the CDR3 is TGTGCCAGTAGTATAGATCTCAGGGGCGTACGCAATGAGCAGTTCTTC. Translating gives CASSIDLRGVRNEQFF.

CDR3 sequence: CSVEGTGSQKTQYF. For the CDR3, the DNA is TGCAGCGTTGAAGGGACAGGGAGTCAAAAGACCCAGTACTTC. The chain combines TRBV29-1 with TRBJ2-5; TRBD1 matches 8 bases. The CDR3 runs to 14 residues. CDR1 is SQVTM, CDR2 ANQGSEA, per germline. Trimming at V came to 1 base and at J to 6 bases, leaving 7 bases not matched to a gene.

Comment on this clone: Mismatch with germline at one junction end may stem from a read error. This chain uses TRBV6-1 with TRBJ1-5; no firm D call. This CDR3 is built from 13 residues. The germline V gene encodes CDR1 MNHNS and CDR2 SASEGT. In nucleotides, the CDR3 is TGTGCCAGCAGTGTTAGCGGGAATCTGCCCCAGCATTTT. Translation: CASSVSGNLPQHF.

This clone was observed a handful of times. The rearrangement joins TRBV12-5 to TRBJ2-1; 8 bases match TRBD1. CDR3 length: 16 amino acids. Germline lookup yields CDR1 LGHNT and CDR2 FRNRAP. Trimming took 5 bases from V and 1 from J; bases not matched to a gene: 7. The CDR3 protein is CASGTGGTVSYNEQFF. The CDR3 DNA is TGTGCTAGTGGTACAGGGGGGACAGTTTCCTACAATGAGCAGTTCTTC.

The J gene is TRBJ2-7, the V gene TRBV11-2, with 11 bases aligning to TRBD1. The length of the CDR3 is 15 residues. Germline loops: CDR1 SGHAT, CDR2 FQNNGV. V lost 3 bases to trimming and J lost 3 bases; unmatched junction nucleotides: 4. For the CDR3, the DNA is TGTGCCAGCAGCTTCCTCGGGACAGGGGGCTACGAGCAGTACTTC. This codes for CASSFLGTGGYEQYF.

V is TRBV11-3 and J is TRBJ2-1; 7 nucleotides match TRBD1. Trimming at V came to 5 bases and at J to 3 bases, leaving 7 bases not matched to a gene. Germline-derived CDR1 and CDR2 are SGHNT and YENEEA. CDR3 length: 15 amino acids. CDR3 sequence reads: CASSPPGQSYNEQFF. The CDR3 DNA sequence: TGTGCCAGCAGCCCCCCGGGACAGAGCTACAATGAGCAGTTCTTC.

The CDR3 here is CASSPRTSKPYEQYF. The DNA of the CDR3 is TGTGCCAGCAGCCCCCGGACTAGTAAACCCTACGAGCAGTACTTC. This chain joins TRBV7-2 and TRBJ2-7, with 7 bases fitting TRBD2. This CDR3 is 15 amino acids long. J was trimmed by 2 bases and V by 5 bases; bases with no gene match: 9. The germline CDR1 and CDR2 sequences are SGHTA and FQGNSA.

This clone was seen a single time. The chain joins TRBV10-3 to TRBJ1-1; tentatively, D is TRBD1 (6 bases). Deletions cut 0 bases from V and 1 base from J, with 12 bases between. The CDR3 is 16 residues long. The germline V gene has CDR1 ENHRY and CDR2 SYGVKD. The CDR3 DNA is TGTGCCATCAGTGAGTCGAACAGGGACCCGAACACTGAAGCTTTCTTT. Translation: CAISESNRDPNTEAFF.

V usage is TRBV19 and J usage is TRBJ1-1; possible D gene TRBD1, 5 bases. Per germline, CDR1 LNHDA and CDR2 SQIVND (reference sequence). The V gene lost 4 bases and the J gene lost 7 bases, with 10 bases spanning the gap. The CDR3 runs to 12 residues. The CDR3 bases are TGTGCCAGTAGTACAGGGATGGGTGAAGCTTTCTTT. Its translation is CASSTGMGEAFF.

The chain links TRBV6-1 to TRBJ1-5, with TRBD1 matching over 8 bases. V dropped 2 bases and J dropped 3; count of bases not matched to a gene: 6. The V gene's germline CDR1 is MNHNS and CDR2 SASEGT. CDR3 length: 16 residues. DNA for the CDR3: TGTGCCAGCAGTGAATCCCGGGACAGGCCCAATCAGCCCCAGCATTTT. As protein: CASSESRDRPNQPQHF.

This clone was recorded only once. V is TRBV7-9 and J is TRBJ1-6; 8 nucleotides agree with TRBD1. The trim removed 5 bases at V and 7 bases at J, leaving 4 bases unmatched. The CDR3 runs to 14 residues. Germline V gene sequence: CDR1 SEHNR, CDR2 FQNEAQ (reference sequence). This CDR3 is CASSMTGDNSPLHF. CDR3 DNA: TGTGCCAGCAGCATGACAGGGGACAATTCACCCCTCCACTTT.

This sequence joins TRBV6-4 and TRBJ2-3; 11 bases match TRBD2. With 6 bases clipped from V and 6 bases from J, the junction kept 8 bases outside the gene matches. Germline CDR1 is MRHNA and CDR2 is SNTAGT. This CDR3 comprises 15 residues. The DNA of the CDR3 is TGTGCCAGCAGCGCTAGCGGGGGGTCAGGGGATACGCAGTATTTT. This gives the protein CASSASGGSGDTQYF.

The chain combines TRBV29-1 with TRBJ1-1; the D is unclear. Trimming took 7 bases from V and 0 from J, leaving 12 bases between them. CDR3 length: 13 amino acids. CDR1 is SQVTM and CDR2 is ANQGSEA in the germline V gene. The CDR3 reads CSAHLTVNTEAFF. Here the CDR3 DNA reads TGCAGCGCCCATCTTACGGTGAACACTGAAGCTTTCTTT.

This sequence joins TRBV5-8 and TRBJ1-2; 8 positions match TRBD1. V trimming: 2 bases; J trimming: 4 bases; junction bases outside the gene matches: 4. The germline CDR1 and CDR2 sequences are SGHTS and YDEGEE. The CDR3 is 14 residues long. CDR3 DNA: TGTGCCAGCAGCTTATCAGGGGGCGGCTATGGCTACACCTTC. It encodes CASSLSGGGYGYTF.

The chain carries TRBV18 and TRBJ2-7; 9 bases fit TRBD1. This CDR3 has 13 residues. Germline CDR1 reads KGHSH; CDR2 reads LQKENI. Trimming removed 3 bases from V and 3 bases from J; junction bases left unmatched: 0. This CDR3 reads CASSPTGGYEQYF. CDR3 coding DNA: TGTGCCAGCTCACCGACAGGGGGCTACGAGCAGTACTTC.

This chain connects TRBV2 to TRBJ2-7; TRBD2 agrees at 14 bases. Trimming took 6 bases from V and 3 from J; bases not matched to a gene: 7. Germline-derived CDR1 and CDR2 are SNHLY and FYNNEI. CDR3 length equals 16 residues. In DNA form, the CDR3 reads TGTGCCAGCAGCGGACTAGCGGGAGGCGATCTCTACGAGCAGTACTTC. Translated: CASSGLAGGDLYEQYF.

The chain uses TRBV5-6 and TRBJ1-6; 10 nucleotides match TRBD1. Germline V gives CDR1 SGHDT, CDR2 YYEEEE. The CDR3 totals 19 residues. Trimming removed 3 bases from V and 6 bases from J; junction bases left unmatched: 15. CDR3 sequence: CASSSVSGQGSFGNSPLHF. CDR3 DNA: TGTGCCAGCAGCTCCGTTTCGGGACAGGGGAGTTTTGGTAATTCACCCCTCCACTTT.

The chain recombines TRBV2 with TRBJ1-2, with TRBD1 matching over 8 bases. Trimming at V came to 7 bases and at J to 2 bases, leaving 9 bases not matched to a gene. The CDR3 covers 15 residues. In germline, CDR1 is SNHLY, CDR2 FYNNEI. In DNA, the CDR3 is TGTGCCAGCACCGGCGTATGGGACAGGAACTATGGCTACACCTTC. As protein: CASTGVWDRNYGYTF. Together with reference TRBV2 and TRBJ1-2, the CDR3 gives the full variable domain: EPEVTQTPSHQVTQMGQEVILRCVPISNHLYFYWYRQILGQKVEFLVSFYNNEISEKSEIFDDQFSVERPDGSNFTLKIRSTKLEDSAMYFCASTGVWDRNYGYTFGSGTRLTVV.

The chain has TRBV7-2 and TRBJ1-2, with D perhaps matching TRBD1 (5 bases). The CDR3 spans 15 residues. Germline V CDR1 and CDR2: SGHTA, FQGNSA. Trimming took 2 bases from V and 0 from J, leaving 10 bases between them. In DNA, the CDR3 is TGTGCCAGCAGCTTAAACCAGGGATCTAACTATGGCTACACCTTC. Its protein is CASSLNQGSNYGYTF.